This record concerns one TCR beta chain sequence. No antigen is known for it. Time point meaning: week 5, during vaccination. The content of each vaccine dose was 300 ug of mutant IDH1 20-mer peptide, and topical imiquimod accompanied it. This entry is derived from a study of a mutant IDH1 vaccine in newly diagnosed glioma. Study-level background: Patients had received radiotherapy, temozolomide, or both previously, most receiving both.

Measured with immunoSEQ multiplex PCR; TCRdb has only the in-frame clones, and not every one. The sample records roughly 50,000 clones, roughly 82% being singletons. This sequence was found in a woman younger than 30 with glioma. Some clones in this sample may be carry-over from other donors' samples. Sequencing was performed on PBMCs, taken from a glioma patient whose treatment included an IDH1 peptide vaccine.

In DNA, the CDR3 is TGTGCCAGCAGCTCGGACAGGGTCTTCTCTGGAAACACCATATATTTT. Protein sequence: CASSSDRVFSGNTIYF. The chain has TRBV7-2 and TRBJ1-3; 8 positions match TRBD1. CDR3 length: 16 amino acids. The J segment lost 0 bases and the V segment lost 4 bases, leaving 5 bases of the junction unmatched. Germline lookup yields CDR1 SGHTA and CDR2 FQGNSA.